The clone carrying this TCR beta chain has more than one count but fewer than ten. Its specificity is not known. This sample is part of a study of cytomegalovirus exposure and HLA in healthy donors. Regarding the study as a whole: Researchers reported in a later analysis that common viral pathogens appeared linked to several top clusters. In an earlier analysis, about 87% or about 30%: the productive usage of most TCR beta V segments.

The CDR3 is made up of 16 amino acids. CDR1 and CDR2 (germline): MDHEN, SYDVKM. V gave up 3 bases and J gave up 1 base, with 12 bases separating them. Vbeta (60) and Jbeta (13) primers were used in the PCR. Method: immunoSEQ multiplex PCR; TCRdb's copy keeps in-frame clones and lacks some. The sample lists some 120,000 clones, about 74% occurring once. Material: PBMCs. This TCR was sampled from a man aged 25-45 years in good health and CMV-seronegative. V is TRBV28 and J is TRBJ2-2, with a possible D match to TRBD2 (5 bases). This CDR3 reads CASSLVFGVNTGELFF. CDR3 in DNA: TGTGCCAGCAGTTTGGTCTTCGGGGTGAACACCGGGGAGCTGTTTTTT.